Listed below are T cell receptor beta chains from one sample, sequenced in a study of blood T cell repertoires in COVID-19. Data came from immunoSEQ multiplex PCR; TCRdb stores just in-frame clones and leaves some out. The sample yields approximately 88,000 clones, less than 85% seen once. Sequencing was performed on peripheral blood. Source of these receptors: a man in his fifties or sixties who had recovered from COVID-19. The CDR3 runs from the conserved cysteine through the conserved F or W. A D gene is named only where the DNA matches it firmly. Size tells how often a clone was seen (once, few, many) or the class of an expanded clone, and some rows leave it out.

V	length	D	size	J	DNA	CDR3
TRBV24-1	15	TRBD2	-	TRBJ2-1	TGTGCCACCAGTGAGCGGGGGAGCTCCTACAATGAGCAGTTCTTC	CATSERGSSYNEQFF
TRBV7-9	16	-	once	TRBJ2-7	TGTGCCAGCAGCTTAGTCATGACAGGATCGAGCTACGAGCAGTACTTC	CASSLVMTGSSYEQYF
TRBV4-1	15	TRBD2	-	TRBJ2-3	TGCGCCAGCAGCCCTACTAGCGGGAGCACAGATACGCAGTATTTT	CASSPTSGSTDTQYF
TRBV6-5	12	-	-	TRBJ1-2	TGTGCCAGCTCCTCGGTCGCCTATGGCTACACCTTC	CASSSVAYGYTF
TRBV10-3	13	TRBD1	-	TRBJ1-1	TGTGCCATCAGTAGGACAGGGGACACTGAAGCTTTCTTT	CAISRTGDTEAFF
TRBV10-3	12	-	-	TRBJ2-1	TGTGCCATCAGTGAGTCGGTAGATGAGCAGTTCTTC	CAISESVDEQFF
TRBV18	16	TRBD2	-	TRBJ2-2	TGTGCCAGCTCACCTACTAGCGGGAGGTCCACCGGGGAGCTGTTTTTT	CASSPTSGRSTGELFF
TRBV28	17	TRBD1	-	TRBJ1-1	TGTGCCAGCGGCTACTTCGGACAGGGATTGGCTAACACTGAAGCTTTCTTT	CASGYFGQGLANTEAFF
TRBV2	13	-	-	TRBJ1-1	TGTGCCAGCAGAGAAACAGAACAGACTAAAGCTTTCTTT	CASRETEQTKAFF
TRBV11-2	14	-	-	TRBJ2-1	TGTGCCAGCAGCTTAGGAGCGGAGAGCAATGAGCAGTTCTTC	CASSLGAESNEQFF
TRBV4-3	12	TRBD2	-	TRBJ2-7	TGCGCCAGCAGGACTAGCGGGCACGAGCAGTACTTC	CASRTSGHEQYF
TRBV19	13	TRBD2	-	TRBJ2-5	TGTGCCAGTAGTATAGCCGGGGGGGAGACCCAGTACTTC	CASSIAGGETQYF
TRBV21-1	21	-	-	TRBJ1-1	TGTGCCAGCACCCTACTCCGTCCTGGGGGACCAGGGGTCACCCGGAGCACTGAAGCTTTCTTT	CASTLLRPGGPGVTRSTEAFF
TRBV5-6	14	-	-	TRBJ1-1	TGTGCCAGCAGCTTGACAATGGCGAACACTGAAGCTTTCTTT	CASSLTMANTEAFF
TRBV7-2	19	TRBD2	-	TRBJ2-2	TGTGCCAGCAGCTTAGCGATGTCTGGGACTAGCGGGAGATCGGGGGAGCTGTTTTTT	CASSLAMSGTSGRSGELFF
TRBV21-1	12	-	-	TRBJ2-7	TGTGCCAGCAGCAAGAAGGGACAGACGAGGTACTTC	CASSKKGQTRYF
TRBV7-6	14	TRBD1	-	TRBJ1-5	TGTGCCAGCAGCAGTACAGGGGGGAATCAGCCCCAGCATTTT	CASSSTGGNQPQHF
TRBV29-1	14	-	-	TRBJ2-3	TGCAGCGTTGAAGGGGGCTCGAACACAGATACGCAGTATTTT	CSVEGGSNTDTQYF
TRBV27	15	TRBD1	-	TRBJ1-2	TGTGCCAGCAGTTTATACGGGACAGATAGCTATGGCTACACCTTC	CASSLYGTDSYGYTF
TRBV4-1	17	TRBD1	-	TRBJ2-3	TGCGCCAGCAGCCAAGATGGAGGGACAGGGAGCACAGATACGCAGTATTTT	CASSQDGGTGSTDTQYF
TRBV7-9	16	TRBD1	once	TRBJ1-4	TGTGCCAGCGCGGCGGTAGACAGGGGGCGGGATGAAAAACTGTTTTTT	CASAAVDRGRDEKLFF
TRBV29-1	14	-	-	TRBJ1-1	TGCAGCGTTGTCCGGGCAACTCGGGGCACTGAAGCTTTCTTT	CSVVRATRGTEAFF
TRBV28	19	-	-	TRBJ2-6	TGTGCCAGCAGTTTTGTTTCGAGACAAGCCTCCTCTGGGGCCAACGTCCTGACTTTC	CASSFVSRQASSGANVLTF
TRBV6-1	13	-	-	TRBJ1-2	TGTGCCAGCAGTGAAACACCCCGATATGGCTACACCTTC	CASSETPRYGYTF
TRBV10-1	10	TRBD2	-	TRBJ2-1	TGCGCCTCTAGAGCGGGGGAGCAGTTCTTC	CASRAGEQFF
TRBV7-7	15	-	-	TRBJ1-1	TGTGCCAGCAGCCCGCGGGACTTGGGGGACACTGAAGCTTTCTTT	CASSPRDLGDTEAFF
TRBV30	13	TRBD1	-	TRBJ1-2	TGTGCCTGGAGTGGGGACAGGGTCTATGGCTACACCTTC	CAWSGDRVYGYTF
TRBV28	17	-	once	TRBJ2-3	TGTGCCAGCAGTTCCCCGACCGCGGAGGGGGCGGCTGATACGCAGTATTTT	CASSSPTAEGAADTQYF
TRBV9	14	TRBD1	-	TRBJ1-3	TGTGCCAGCAGCTCAGGGGGCTCTGGAAACACCATATATTTT	CASSSGGSGNTIYF
TRBV24-1	13	-	-	TRBJ2-5	TGTGCCACCAGTGATGCCTATAAAGAGACCCAGTACTTC	CATSDAYKETQYF
TRBV14	15	TRBD1	-	TRBJ2-5	TGTGCCAGCAGCCCCTGGACAGGGTACCAAGAGACCCAGTACTTC	CASSPWTGYQETQYF
TRBV7-9	16	-	many	TRBJ1-1	TGTGCCAGCAGCCCAAGAGGCGGTCCAACTTTCTCTGAAGCTTTCTTT	CASSPRGGPTFSEAFF